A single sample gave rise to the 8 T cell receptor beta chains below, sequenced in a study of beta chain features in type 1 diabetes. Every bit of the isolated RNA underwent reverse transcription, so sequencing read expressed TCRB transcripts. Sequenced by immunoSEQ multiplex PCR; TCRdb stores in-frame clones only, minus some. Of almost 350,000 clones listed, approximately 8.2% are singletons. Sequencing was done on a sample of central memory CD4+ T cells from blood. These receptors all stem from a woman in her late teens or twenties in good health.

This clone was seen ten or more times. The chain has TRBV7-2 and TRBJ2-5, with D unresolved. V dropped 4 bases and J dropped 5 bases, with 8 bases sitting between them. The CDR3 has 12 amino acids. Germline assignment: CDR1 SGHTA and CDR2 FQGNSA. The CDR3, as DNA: TGTGCCAGCAGCTCCGTGCACGAGACCCAGTACTTC. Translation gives CASSSVHETQYF.

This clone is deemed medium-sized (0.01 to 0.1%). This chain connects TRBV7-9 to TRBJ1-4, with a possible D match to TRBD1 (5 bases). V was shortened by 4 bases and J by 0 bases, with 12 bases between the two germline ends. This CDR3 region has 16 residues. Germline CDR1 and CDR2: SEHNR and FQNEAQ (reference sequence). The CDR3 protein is CASSWGRVATNEKLFF. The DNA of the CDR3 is TGTGCCAGCAGCTGGGGACGGGTTGCAACTAATGAAAAACTGTTTTTT.

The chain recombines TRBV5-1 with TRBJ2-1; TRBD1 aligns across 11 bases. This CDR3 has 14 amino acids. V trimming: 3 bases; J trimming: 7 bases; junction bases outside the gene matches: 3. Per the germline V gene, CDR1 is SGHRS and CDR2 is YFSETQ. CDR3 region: CASSYRDRGNEQFF. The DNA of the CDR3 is TGCGCCAGCAGCTACCGGGACAGGGGGAATGAGCAGTTCTTC. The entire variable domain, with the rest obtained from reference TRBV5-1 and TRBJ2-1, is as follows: KAGVTQTPRYLIKTRGQQVTLSCSPISGHRSVSWYQQTPGQGLQFLFEYFSETQRNKGNFPGRFSGRQFSNSRSEMNVSTLELGDSALYLCASSYRDRGNEQFFGPGTRLTVL.

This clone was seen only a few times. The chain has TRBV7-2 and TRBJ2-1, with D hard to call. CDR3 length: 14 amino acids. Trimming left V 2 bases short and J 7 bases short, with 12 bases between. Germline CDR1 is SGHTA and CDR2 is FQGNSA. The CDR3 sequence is CASSLLGSINEQFF. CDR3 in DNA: TGTGCCAGCAGCTTATTGGGAAGTATTAATGAGCAGTTCTTC.

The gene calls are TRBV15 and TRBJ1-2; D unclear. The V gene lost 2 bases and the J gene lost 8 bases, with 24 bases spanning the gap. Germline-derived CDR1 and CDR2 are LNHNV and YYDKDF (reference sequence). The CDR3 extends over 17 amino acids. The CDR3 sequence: CATSRIAGGNQGGGYTF. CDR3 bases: TGTGCCACCAGCAGAATCGCAGGAGGAAACCAAGGTGGGGGCTACACCTTC.

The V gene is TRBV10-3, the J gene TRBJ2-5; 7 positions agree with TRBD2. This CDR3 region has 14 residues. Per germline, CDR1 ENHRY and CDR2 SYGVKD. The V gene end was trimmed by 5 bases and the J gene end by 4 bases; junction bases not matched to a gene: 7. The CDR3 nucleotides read TGTGCCATCAGTCCGGGGGGTAGCTTAGAGACCCAGTACTTC. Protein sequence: CAISPGGSLETQYF.

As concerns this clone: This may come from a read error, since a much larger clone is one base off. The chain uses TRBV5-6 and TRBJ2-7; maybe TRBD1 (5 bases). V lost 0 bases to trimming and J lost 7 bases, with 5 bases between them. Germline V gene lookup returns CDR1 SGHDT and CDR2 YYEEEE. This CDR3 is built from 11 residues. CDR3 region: CASSLAGEQYF. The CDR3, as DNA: TGTGCCAGCAGCTTGGCAGGGGAGCAGTACTTC.

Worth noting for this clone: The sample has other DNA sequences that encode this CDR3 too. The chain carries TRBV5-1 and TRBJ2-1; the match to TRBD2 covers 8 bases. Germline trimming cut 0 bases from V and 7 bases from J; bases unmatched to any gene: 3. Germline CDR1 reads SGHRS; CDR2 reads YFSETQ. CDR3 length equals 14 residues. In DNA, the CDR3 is TGCGCCAGCAGCTTGGGGGCTAGCGGGAATGAGCAGTTCTTC. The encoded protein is CASSLGASGNEQFF.